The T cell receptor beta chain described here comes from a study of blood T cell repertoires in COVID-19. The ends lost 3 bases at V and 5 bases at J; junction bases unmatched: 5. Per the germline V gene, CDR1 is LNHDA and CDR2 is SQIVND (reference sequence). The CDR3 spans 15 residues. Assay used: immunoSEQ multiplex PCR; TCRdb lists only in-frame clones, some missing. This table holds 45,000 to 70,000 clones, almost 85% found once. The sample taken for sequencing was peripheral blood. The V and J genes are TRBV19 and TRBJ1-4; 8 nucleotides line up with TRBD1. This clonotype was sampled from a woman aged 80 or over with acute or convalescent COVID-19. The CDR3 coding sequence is TGTGCCAGTAGTATTAGGAGACAGGGGAATGAAAAACTGTTTTTT. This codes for CASSIRRQGNEKLFF.